This T cell receptor beta chain came from a study of T-cell memory formation after mild COVID-19. Whole-study findings and limits: Mainly in CM and EM were contracting CD4+ clones; CD8+ were in EMRA. The study found balanced CD4/CD8 in clones contracting day 15 to 85 and a CD4+ lean in later expanders. Some clones that responded turned up in pre-infection memory, which suggests that cross-reactive memory joined in.

This CDR3 region has 15 residues. The V gene lost 6 bases and the J gene lost 3 bases, with 19 bases spanning the gap. Germline CDR1 is DFQATT and CDR2 is SNEGSKA (reference sequence). MiXCR, run by TCRdb on the 5' RACE reads, gives a single entry per CDR3 protein. The table has 300,000 to 400,000 distinct CDR3 sequences, roughly 13% seen once. This clonotype was observed a handful of times. Antigen unknown. The receptor was derived from a man aged 18 to 29 who had mild COVID-19 (a few samples of this study predate the infection). Cell type and time point are not known. Sequencing was done on a sample of PBMCs or a T cell subset sorted from them (not recorded which). The chain employs TRBV20-1 and TRBJ2-3; unclear D gene. CDR3 protein: CSALRTPHATDTQYF. The CDR3 DNA sequence: TGCAGTGCCCTACGGACGCCACACGCAACAGATACGCAGTATTTT.